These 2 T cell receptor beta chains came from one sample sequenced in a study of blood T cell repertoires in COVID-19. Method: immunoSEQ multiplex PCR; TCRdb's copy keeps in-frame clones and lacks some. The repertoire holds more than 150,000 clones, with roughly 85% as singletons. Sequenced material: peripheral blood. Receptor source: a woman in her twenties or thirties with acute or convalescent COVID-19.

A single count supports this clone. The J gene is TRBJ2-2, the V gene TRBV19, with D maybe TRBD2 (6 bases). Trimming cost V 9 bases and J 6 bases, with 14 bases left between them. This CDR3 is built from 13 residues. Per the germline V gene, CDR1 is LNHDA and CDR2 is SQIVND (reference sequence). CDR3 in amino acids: CASRTGLPGELFF. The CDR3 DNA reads TGTGCCAGCCGAACGGGACTGCCCGGGGAGCTGTTTTTT. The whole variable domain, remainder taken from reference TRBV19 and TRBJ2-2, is DGGITQSPKYLFRKEGQNVTLSCEQNLNHDAMYWYRQDPGQGLRLIYYSQIVNDFQKGDIAEGYSVSREKKESFPLTVTSAQKNPTAFYLCASRTGLPGELFFGEGSRLTVL.

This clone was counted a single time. The CDR3 DNA reads TGTGCCAGCAGCCAAGTTAGCGGGGGGGCGAATGAGCAGTTCTTC. This codes for CASSQVSGGANEQFF. The rearrangement joins TRBV3-1 (or the pseudogene TRBV3-2) to TRBJ2-1; 11 positions agree with TRBD2. Trimming cost V 1 base and J 7 bases; bases outside gene matches: 3. Germline V gives CDR1 LGHDT, CDR2 YNNKEL (reference sequence). CDR3 length equals 15 residues.